Sequencing of this T cell receptor (beta chain) was carried out in a study of T cell clonotyping in hematopoietic cell transplantation. Study-level background: Recipients' pretransplant samples followed cytoreduction.

In regard to this clone: As yet, its antigen is unknown.

Repertoires were generated with immunoSEQ multiplex PCR, while TCRdb's copy carries only in-frame clones and drops some. The sample shows about 9,600 clones, approximately 79% of them seen only once. Whole-study results and caveats: Without cell sorting, CD4 versus CD8 contributions remain unresolved.

Time point here: recipient sample about 28 days before transplant, after cytoreduction. Samples: about 28 days before transplant, then days 30, 100 and 180 after. The specimen comprised peripheral blood mononuclear cells, sampled before stem cell transplant. This sequence was found in a man in his sixties with acute myeloid leukemia. Some clones in this sample may be carry-over from other donors' samples.

The CDR3 reads CASSSSGGSTDTQYF. For the CDR3, the DNA is TGTGCCAGCAGCTCCTCGGGGGGTAGCACAGATACGCAGTATTTT. The V and J genes are TRBV11-2 and TRBJ2-3, with 7 positions matching TRBD2. The trim removed 4 bases at V and 0 bases at J, leaving 4 bases unmatched. This CDR3 is built from 15 residues. Germline assignment: CDR1 SGHAT and CDR2 FQNNGV.